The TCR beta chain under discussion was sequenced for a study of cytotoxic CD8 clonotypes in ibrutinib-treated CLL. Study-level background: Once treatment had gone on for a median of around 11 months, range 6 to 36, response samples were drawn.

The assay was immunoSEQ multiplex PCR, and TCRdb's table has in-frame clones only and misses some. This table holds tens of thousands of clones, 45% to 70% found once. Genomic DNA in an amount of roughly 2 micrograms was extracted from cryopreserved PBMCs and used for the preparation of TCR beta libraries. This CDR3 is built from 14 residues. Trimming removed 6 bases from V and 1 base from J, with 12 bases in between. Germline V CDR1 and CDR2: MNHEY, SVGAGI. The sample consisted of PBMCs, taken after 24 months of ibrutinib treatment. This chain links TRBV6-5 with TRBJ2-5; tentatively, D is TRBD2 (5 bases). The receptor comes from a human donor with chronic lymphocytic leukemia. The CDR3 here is CASREGSSQETQYF. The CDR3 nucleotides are TGTGCCAGCAGAGAAGGGAGTTCCCAAGAGACCCAGTACTTC.